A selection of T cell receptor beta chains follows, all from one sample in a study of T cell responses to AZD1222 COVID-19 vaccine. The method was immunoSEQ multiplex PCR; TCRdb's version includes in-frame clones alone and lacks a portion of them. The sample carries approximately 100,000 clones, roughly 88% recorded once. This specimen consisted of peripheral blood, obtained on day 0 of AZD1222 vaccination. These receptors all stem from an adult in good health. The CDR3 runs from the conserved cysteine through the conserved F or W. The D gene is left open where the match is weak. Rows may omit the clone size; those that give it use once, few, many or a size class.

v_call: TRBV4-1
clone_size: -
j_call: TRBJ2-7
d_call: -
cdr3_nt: TGCGCCAGCAGCCAAGGACCCAGCTCCTACGAGCAGTACTTC
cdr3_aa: CASSQGPSSYEQYF

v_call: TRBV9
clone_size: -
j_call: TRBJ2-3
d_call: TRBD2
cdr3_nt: TGTGCCAGCAGCGCCGGGACTAGGGATACAGATACGCAGTATTTT
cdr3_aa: CASSAGTRDTDTQYF

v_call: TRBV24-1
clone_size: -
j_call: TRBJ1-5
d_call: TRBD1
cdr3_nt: TGTGCCACCAGCAGGGGGCTTAGTCAGCCCCAGCATTTT
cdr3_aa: CATSRGLSQPQHF

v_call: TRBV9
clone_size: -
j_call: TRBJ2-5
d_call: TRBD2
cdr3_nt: TGTGCCAGCAGCGTAGAGGCTAGCGGCCAAGAGACCCAGTACTTC
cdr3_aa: CASSVEASGQETQYF

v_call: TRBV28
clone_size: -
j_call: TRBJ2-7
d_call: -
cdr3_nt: TGTGCCAGCAGTTTAACCGGACACTACGAGCAGTACTTC
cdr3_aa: CASSLTGHYEQYF

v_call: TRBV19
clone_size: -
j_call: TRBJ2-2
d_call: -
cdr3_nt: TGTGCCAGTACCTCCAGGCTGCAGGGCACCGGGGAGCTGTTTTTT
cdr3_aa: CASTSRLQGTGELFF

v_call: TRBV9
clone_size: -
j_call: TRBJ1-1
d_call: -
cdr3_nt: TGTGCCAGCAGCGTAGACCCGGTTATGGGCACTGAAGCTTTCTTT
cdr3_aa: CASSVDPVMGTEAFF

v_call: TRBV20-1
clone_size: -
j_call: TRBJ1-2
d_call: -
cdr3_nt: TGCAGTGCTAGTATGGGCCCCGGCGCTGGCTACACCTTC
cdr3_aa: CSASMGPGAGYTF

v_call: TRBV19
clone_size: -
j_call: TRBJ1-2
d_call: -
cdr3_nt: TGTGCCAGTAGTATATTGGCATCTAATGGCTACACCTTC
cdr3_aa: CASSILASNGYTF

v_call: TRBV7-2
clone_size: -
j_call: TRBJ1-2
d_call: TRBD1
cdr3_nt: TGTGCCAGCAGTTACAGGGGGCGCCGGGGCTATGGCTACACCTTC
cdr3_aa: CASSYRGRRGYGYTF

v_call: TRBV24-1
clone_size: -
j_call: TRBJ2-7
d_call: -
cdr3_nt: TGTGCCACCAGTGATTTGCAAAGTGGTCGGGGGCAGTACTTC
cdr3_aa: CATSDLQSGRGQYF

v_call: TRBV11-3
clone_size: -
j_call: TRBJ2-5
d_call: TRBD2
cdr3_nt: TGTGCCAGCAGCCTGGGACTAGCGGGAGTTGAGACCCAGTACTTC
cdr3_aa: CASSLGLAGVETQYF

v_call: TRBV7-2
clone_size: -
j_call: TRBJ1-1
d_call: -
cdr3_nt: TGTGCCAGCAGCTTTAGCGGGAACACTGAAGCTTTCTTT
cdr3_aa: CASSFSGNTEAFF

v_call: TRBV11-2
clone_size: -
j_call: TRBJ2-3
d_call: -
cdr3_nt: TGTGCCAGCAGCCCTCGGCCGGTCGCAGATACGCAGTATTTT
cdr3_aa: CASSPRPVADTQYF

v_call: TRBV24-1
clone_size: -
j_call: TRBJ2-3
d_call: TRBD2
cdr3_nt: TGTGCCACCAGTGCCCTTGGGGAGGGAAGCACAGATACGCAGTATTTT
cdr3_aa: CATSALGEGSTDTQYF

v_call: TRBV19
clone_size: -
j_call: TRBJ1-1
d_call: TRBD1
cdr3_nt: TGTGCCAGTAGTCCCACAGGGGGAAGAGGTGAAGCTTTCTTT
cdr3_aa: CASSPTGGRGEAFF

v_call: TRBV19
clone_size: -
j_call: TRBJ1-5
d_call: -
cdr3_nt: TGTGCCAGTAGTAACAGGGCCCAGCCCCAGCATTTT
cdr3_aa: CASSNRAQPQHF

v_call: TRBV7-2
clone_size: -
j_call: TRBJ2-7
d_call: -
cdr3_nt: TGTGCCAGCAGCTCGGGCCCCTACGAGCAGTACTTC
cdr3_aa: CASSSGPYEQYF

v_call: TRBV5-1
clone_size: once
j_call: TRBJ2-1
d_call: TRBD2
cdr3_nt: TGCGCCAGCAGCACCATAGCGGGGGGGTTTGAGCAGTTCTTC
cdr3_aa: CASSTIAGGFEQFF

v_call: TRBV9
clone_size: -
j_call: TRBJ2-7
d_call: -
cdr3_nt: TGTGCCAGCAGCGTAGATGGAGGGTTGGACGAGCAGTACTTC
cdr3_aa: CASSVDGGLDEQYF

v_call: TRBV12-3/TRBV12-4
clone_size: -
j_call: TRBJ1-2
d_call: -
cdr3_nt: TGTGCCAGCAGTTACCAGGGGAGGTATGGCTACACCTTC
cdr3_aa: CASSYQGRYGYTF

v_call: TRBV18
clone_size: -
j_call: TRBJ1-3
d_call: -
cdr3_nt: TGTGCCAGCTCACCTCTTGGAAACACCATATATTTT
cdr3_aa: CASSPLGNTIYF

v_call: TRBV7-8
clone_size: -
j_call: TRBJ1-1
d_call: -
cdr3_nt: TGTGCCAGCACCGAACTGGGTTTGGGGGAAGCTTTCTTT
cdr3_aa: CASTELGLGEAFF

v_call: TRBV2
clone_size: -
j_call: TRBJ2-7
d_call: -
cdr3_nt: TGTGCCAGCAGGAGCTCCTACGAGCAGTACTTC
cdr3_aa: CASRSSYEQYF

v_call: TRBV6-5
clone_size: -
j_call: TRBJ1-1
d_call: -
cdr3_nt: TGTGCCAGCAGTTACTCAGGGGGAAACACTGAAGCTTTCTTT
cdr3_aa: CASSYSGGNTEAFF

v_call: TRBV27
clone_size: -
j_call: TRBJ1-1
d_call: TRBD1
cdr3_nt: TGTGCCAGCAACCGGGACAGCAAACCCACTGAAGCTTTCTTT
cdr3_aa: CASNRDSKPTEAFF

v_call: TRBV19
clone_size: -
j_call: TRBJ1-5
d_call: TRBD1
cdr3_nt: TGTGCCAGTAGTCCTCGGGGACAGAGGAGCAATCAGCCCCAGCATTTT
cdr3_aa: CASSPRGQRSNQPQHF

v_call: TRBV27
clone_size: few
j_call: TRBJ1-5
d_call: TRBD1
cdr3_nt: TGTGCCAGCAGGCCGGGACAGGGAATTGGTCAGCCCCAGCATTTT
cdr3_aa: CASRPGQGIGQPQHF

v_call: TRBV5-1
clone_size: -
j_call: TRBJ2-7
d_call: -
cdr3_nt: TGCGCCAGCAGTCAGGACAGTTACGAGCAGTACTTC
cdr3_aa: CASSQDSYEQYF

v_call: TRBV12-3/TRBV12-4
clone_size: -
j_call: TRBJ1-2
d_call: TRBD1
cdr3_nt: TGTGCCAGCAGAAAGGGACAGGGTGGTGGCTACACCTTC
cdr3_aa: CASRKGQGGGYTF

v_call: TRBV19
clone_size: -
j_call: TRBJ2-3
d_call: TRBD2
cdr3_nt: TGTGCCAGCAGTAGGGGACTAGCGGACCTTAGCACAGATACGCAGTATTTT
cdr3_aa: CASSRGLADLSTDTQYF

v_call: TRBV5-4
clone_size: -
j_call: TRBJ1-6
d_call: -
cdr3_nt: TGTGCCAGCAGCTTGTGGCGAAGCCCCAATTCACCCCTCCACTTT
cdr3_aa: CASSLWRSPNSPLHF

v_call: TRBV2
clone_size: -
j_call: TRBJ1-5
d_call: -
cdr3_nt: TGTGCCAGCAGCGCGGACACGGATAGCGGTCAGCCCCAGCATTTT
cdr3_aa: CASSADTDSGQPQHF

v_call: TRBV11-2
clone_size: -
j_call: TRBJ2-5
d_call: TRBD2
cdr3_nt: TGTGCCAGCAGCTTAGCCCCCGTTCTAGCGGGAAGAGAGACCCAGTACTTC
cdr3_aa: CASSLAPVLAGRETQYF

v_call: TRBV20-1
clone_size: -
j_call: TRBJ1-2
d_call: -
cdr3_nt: TGCAGTGCTAGTGCCACCGGACTGAGCTATGGCTACACCTTC
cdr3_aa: CSASATGLSYGYTF

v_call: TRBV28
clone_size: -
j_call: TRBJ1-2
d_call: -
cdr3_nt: TGTGCCAGCAGTTGGCAGCCCTATGGCTACACCTTC
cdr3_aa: CASSWQPYGYTF

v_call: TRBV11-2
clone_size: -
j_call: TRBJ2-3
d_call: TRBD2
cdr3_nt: TGTGCCAGCAGCCTCGGACTAGCGGGGGGGCCAGCAGCAGATACGCAGTATTTT
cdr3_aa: CASSLGLAGGPAADTQYF

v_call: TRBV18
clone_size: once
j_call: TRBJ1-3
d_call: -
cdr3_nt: TGTGCCAGCTCACCACAGGGGACTGGAAACACCATATATTTT
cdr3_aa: CASSPQGTGNTIYF

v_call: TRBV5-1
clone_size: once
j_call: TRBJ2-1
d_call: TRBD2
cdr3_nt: TGCGCCAGCAGCTTGTTATTAGCGGGAGTGGTATACAATGAGCAGTTCTTC
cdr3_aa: CASSLLLAGVVYNEQFF

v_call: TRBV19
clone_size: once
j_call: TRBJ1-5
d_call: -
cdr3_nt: TGTGCCAGTAGTATAACCCGACAGATTCAGTCTCAGCCCCAGCATTTT
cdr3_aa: CASSITRQIQSQPQHF

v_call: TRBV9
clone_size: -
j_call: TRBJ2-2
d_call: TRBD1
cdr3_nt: TGTGCCAGCAGCGTTTTGGACAGGGGGAACACCGGGGAGCTGTTTTTT
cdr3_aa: CASSVLDRGNTGELFF

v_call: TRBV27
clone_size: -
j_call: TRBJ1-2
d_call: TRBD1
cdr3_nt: TGTGCCAGCAGCACCCGGGACAGGGGTTTCCCTAACTATGGCTACACCTTC
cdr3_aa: CASSTRDRGFPNYGYTF

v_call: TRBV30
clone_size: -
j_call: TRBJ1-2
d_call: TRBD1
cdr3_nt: TGTGCCTATTACCGGGACAGACCTAACTATGGCTACACCTTC
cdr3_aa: CAYYRDRPNYGYTF

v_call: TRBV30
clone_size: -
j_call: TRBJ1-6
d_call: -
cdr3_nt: TGTGCCTGGAGTCGAAGGTTGGGGGGGAGCTCCTATAATTCACCCCTCCACTTT
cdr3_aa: CAWSRRLGGSSYNSPLHF

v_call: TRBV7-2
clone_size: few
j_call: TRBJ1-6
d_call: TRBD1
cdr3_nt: TGTGCCAGCAGCTCGACAGGGTTGAATTCACCCCTCCACTTT
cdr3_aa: CASSSTGLNSPLHF

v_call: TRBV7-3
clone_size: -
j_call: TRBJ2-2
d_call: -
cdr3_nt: TGTGCCAGCAGCTTAGCGGGACACAACACCGGGGAGCTGTTTTTT
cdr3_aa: CASSLAGHNTGELFF

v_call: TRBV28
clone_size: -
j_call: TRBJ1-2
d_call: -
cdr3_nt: TGTGCCAGCGCGGCGGGCTATGGCTACACCTTC
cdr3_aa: CASAAGYGYTF

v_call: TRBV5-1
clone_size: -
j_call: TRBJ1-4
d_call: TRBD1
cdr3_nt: TGCGCCAGCAGCTACAGGGGCGGTGAAAAACTGTTTTTT
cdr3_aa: CASSYRGGEKLFF

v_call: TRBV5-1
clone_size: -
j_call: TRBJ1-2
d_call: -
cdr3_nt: TGCGCCAGCAGCTTGCGGGGGCCTAGGGTCTATGGCTACACCTTC
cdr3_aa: CASSLRGPRVYGYTF

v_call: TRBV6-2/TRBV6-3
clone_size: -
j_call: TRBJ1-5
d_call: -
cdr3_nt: TGTGCCAGCAGTTTCCCCCTCCATGGGCTTCAGCCCCAGCATTTT
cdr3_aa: CASSFPLHGLQPQHF

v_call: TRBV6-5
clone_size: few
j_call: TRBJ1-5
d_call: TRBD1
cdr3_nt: TGTGCCAGCAGTCCCACAGGGGGCCTCCAGCCCCAGCATTTT
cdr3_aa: CASSPTGGLQPQHF

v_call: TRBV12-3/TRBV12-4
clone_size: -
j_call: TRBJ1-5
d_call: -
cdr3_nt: TGTGCCAGCAGCGGTAATAGCAATCAGCCCCAGCATTTT
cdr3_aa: CASSGNSNQPQHF

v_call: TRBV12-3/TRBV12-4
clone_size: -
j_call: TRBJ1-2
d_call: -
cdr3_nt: TGTGCCAGCAGTTTAGCGGGCTATGGCTACACCTTC
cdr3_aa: CASSLAGYGYTF

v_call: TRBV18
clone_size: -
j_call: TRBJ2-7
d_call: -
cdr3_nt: TGTGCCAGCTCCCCCCGGCTTGGAAGCTCCTACGAGCAGTACTTC
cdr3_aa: CASSPRLGSSYEQYF

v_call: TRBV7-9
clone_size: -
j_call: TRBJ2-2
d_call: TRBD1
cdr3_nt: TGTGCCAGCAGCTACGGGACAGGGCTACACGGGGAGCTGTTTTTT
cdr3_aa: CASSYGTGLHGELFF

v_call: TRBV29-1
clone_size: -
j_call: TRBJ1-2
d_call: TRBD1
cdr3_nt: TGCAGCGTTGACAGCCCAGGACAGGAAGCTAACTATGGCTACACCTTC
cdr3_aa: CSVDSPGQEANYGYTF

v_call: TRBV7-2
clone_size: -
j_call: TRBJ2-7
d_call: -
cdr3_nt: TGTGCCAGCAGCCCCGGAACAGTGGGCGAGCAGTACTTC
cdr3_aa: CASSPGTVGEQYF

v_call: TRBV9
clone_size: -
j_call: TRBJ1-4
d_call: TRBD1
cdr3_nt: TGTGCCAGCAGCGGGACAGGGACCGAAAAACTGTTTTTT
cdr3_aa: CASSGTGTEKLFF

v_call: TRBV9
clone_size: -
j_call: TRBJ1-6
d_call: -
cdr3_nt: TGTGCCAGCAGCTCCCGGCTTGGCGCAGGGATAAATTCACCCCTCCACTTT
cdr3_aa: CASSSRLGAGINSPLHF